Given below is one T cell receptor beta chain in context. The antigen this receptor binds is unknown. Base qualities were left out, and no much larger clone turns up one base away. The library was produced with 5' RACE. A second PCR of roughly 7 to 11 cycles was performed with a sample-barcoded 5' primer and a J-beta primer mix. A unique molecular identifier was introduced onto each TCR beta cDNA molecule by a template-switch 5' adaptor carrying 12 random nucleotides. Each sample yielded at least 3 million CDR3-containing paired-end reads. All of the RNA was converted into first-strand cDNA using the Mint cDNA synthesis kit, with a TRBC-specific oligonucleotide serving as the primer. Following uracil-DNA glycosylase treatment, all cDNA underwent a first 18-cycle PCR with the universal primers M1SS and BC2_uni_R. In the original analysis: For normalization, 1 million high-quality reads were randomly selected from each sample, with every read carrying a distinct molecular identifier. Reads with shared molecular identifiers were discarded instead of being binned into consensus sequences. MiTCR, with a Q25 quality threshold and the strictest error-elimination algorithm, was used for CDR3 identification, clonotype clustering and error correction. Lower-bound total TCR beta diversity was estimated with a nonparametric unseen species model using Euler transformation. TCRdb applied fastp at Q25 and MiXCR to the public reads, then kept only in-frame beta chains. Entries that share a CDR3 protein sequence are merged under the most common genes and DNA. TCRdb, not the original authors, processed these V and J calls. The sample data list 1.5 million to 2 million distinct CDR3 sequences, and 30% to 40% of these were observed just once. 20% to 25% of the sample is in the top ten clones.

The source of the sample is a study of blood T cells in healthy people across ages (dated by TCRdb to the mid-2010s). About the study as a whole: In model experiments, roughly one uniquely barcoded TCR beta cDNA molecule per two T cells was captured by template switching. Age-related changes in TCR beta repertoire diversity were measured in the study by deep sequencing normalized with unique cDNA molecular identifiers. The donors were split into four age groups: young (average about 16 years), middle-aged (roughly 40), aged (more than 55) and long-lived (under 85). To avoid experimental bias, donors of different ages were randomly spread across the sequencing lanes. The study analyzed two additional independent replicas of 1 million unique cDNA reads from the same blood draw for two donors, one aged 18 to 30 and one aged 80 or older.

Study-wide conclusions, independent of this receptor: There was a strong correlation between observed TCR beta diversity and the percentage of naive T cells measured by flow cytometry. Bulk unsorted PBMC profiling prevented conclusive comparison of naive and antigen-experienced compartments. As age increased, observed TCR beta diversity per million T cells dropped in a roughly linear way, and a significant reduction was already evident by age approximately 40. Total diversity estimates from one million sequenced T cells were considered lower bounds and underestimates. Donor CMV infection status was unknown, potentially confounding age-related changes in expanded clonotypes. Compared with the aged group, more naive CD4+ T cells, fewer expanded clones and increased TCR diversity were shown by the long-lived group, suggesting age selection.

The donors were roughly 39 Caucasian individuals from Russia, aged roughly 6 to 90 years, who were systemically healthy. Approximately 11 milliliters of peripheral blood were drawn from each donor into EDTA-treated Vacutainer tubes. Ficoll-Paque density-gradient centrifugation was used to isolate PBMCs, with at least 7 million per sample. Total RNA, at least 5 micrograms per sample, was extracted from PBMCs with Trizol reagent. For every donor, an aliquot of PBMCs went through flow cytometry to measure the percentages of naive CD45RAhigh/CD27high T cells. The sample taken for sequencing was blood. This TCR was sampled from a human donor in good health.

In nucleotide form, the sequence is TGTGCCAGCAGTTTCGGACGTGATAGCAATCAGCCCCAGCATTTT. This translates into CASSFGRDSNQPQHF. The chain employs TRBV6-6 and TRBJ1-5, with the D gene not clear enough to name. V is clipped by 4 bases and J by 0 bases, and the sequence between their germline boundaries is 10 bases long. The germline V gene encodes CDR1 MNHNY and CDR2 SVGAGI (reference sequence). From cysteine to phenylalanine, the CDR3 is 15 amino acids long. Only the CDR3 DNA stays, 45 bases, in frame from base 1.